This TCR beta chain was sequenced for a study of PD-L1 blockade in urothelial cancer. About the research overall: It was in the mid-2010s that patients started atezolizumab at 1,200 mg intravenously every 3 weeks. Of prior chemotherapy regimens, patients had received between 0 and 3. The authors examined blood 3 weeks (second dose) and 6 weeks after treatment start.

The germline V gene has CDR1 SGHTA and CDR2 FQGTGA. The CDR3 covers 14 residues. V was clipped by 2 bases and J by 1 base, with 8 bases between them. PCRs were each spiked with synthetic TCR analog templates. Sequencing used immunoSEQ multiplex PCR; TCRdb keeps in-frame clones, though not all of them. Of 40,000 to 55,000 clones listed, around 82% are singletons. This clone was seen only once. This sequence originates from a man between 40 and 49 years old with urothelial cancer. The specimen comprised PBMCs, sampled around atezolizumab (anti-PD-L1) treatment. The V and J genes are TRBV7-3 and TRBJ1-1, with D possibly matching TRBD1 (5 bases). As DNA, the CDR3 is TGTGCCAGCAGCTTAGGGGGGGAGAACACTGAAGCTTTCTTT. This translates into CASSLGGENTEAFF.